Listed below are T cell receptor beta chains from one sample, sequenced in a study of T cell responses to AZD1222 COVID-19 vaccine. Clones were read by immunoSEQ multiplex PCR, and TCRdb kept only the in-frame ones, dropping some. The table lists 90,000 or so clones, 89% of them singletons, with under 3% in the top ten. Sequences were derived from peripheral blood, sampled on day 0 of AZD1222 vaccination. These receptors were collected from an adult in good health. CDR3s include the opening cysteine and the closing phenylalanine or tryptophan. The D gene is left open where the match is weak. Size is omitted from some rows. Given values are once, few, many or a class for expanded clones.

TRBD1 | TRBJ1-3 | TRBV7-9 | . | TGTGCCAGCAGCGATAGGACAGGAGGCAGTGGAAACACCATATATTTT | CASSDRTGGSGNTIYF
TRBD2 | TRBJ2-3 | TRBV18 | . | TGTGCCAGCTCACCTACTAGCGGGGTGACAGATACGCAGTATTTT | CASSPTSGVTDTQYF
. | TRBJ2-7 | TRBV18 | . | TGTGCCAGCTCACCTACAGGGTTTTCTGGTGAGCAGTACTTC | CASSPTGFSGEQYF
TRBD1 | TRBJ1-3 | TRBV4-1 | . | TGCGCCAGCAGCCTGGACAGGGGTCGAAACACCATATATTTT | CASSLDRGRNTIYF
. | TRBJ1-4 | TRBV7-3 | . | TGTGCCAGCGCACAGGGTGAGGGTGAAAAACTGTTTTTT | CASAQGEGEKLFF
TRBD1 | TRBJ1-2 | TRBV4-1 | few | TGCGCCAGCAGCCAAGACAGGGGGACGATAACGAACTATGGCTACACCTTC | CASSQDRGTITNYGYTF
. | TRBJ1-3 | TRBV4-1 | . | TGCGCCAGCAGCCAAGATGTCTACGTTCATGCTGGAAACACCATATATTTT | CASSQDVYVHAGNTIYF
. | TRBJ1-2 | TRBV27 | . | TGTGCCAGCGCCCCCGGGTCCCGGGGCTATGGCTACACCTTC | CASAPGSRGYGYTF
. | TRBJ2-1 | TRBV6-2/TRBV6-3 | . | TGTGCCAGCAGTCCCCGAGGGGGAACGGGGGGCGGTAATGAGCAGTTCTTC | CASSPRGGTGGGNEQFF
TRBD1 | TRBJ1-2 | TRBV6-6 | . | TGTGCCAGCAGCCCATGGACAGGGGGCGCAAAGTATGGCTACACCTTC | CASSPWTGGAKYGYTF
. | TRBJ1-2 | TRBV6-5 | . | TGTGCCAGCAAGATGGGCTATGGCTACACCTTC | CASKMGYGYTF
TRBD1 | TRBJ1-2 | TRBV2 | few | TGTGCCAGTCTAAGAGGGGGCGAAAACTATGGCTACACCTTC | CASLRGGENYGYTF
TRBD1 | TRBJ1-1 | TRBV28 | . | TGTGCCAGCCTTACAGGCGGACAGGGCAACACTGAAGCTTTCTTT | CASLTGGQGNTEAFF
. | TRBJ1-1 | TRBV5-4 | . | TGTGCCAGCAGCTTGGGGAGGGACCTGGAAGCTTTCTTT | CASSLGRDLEAFF
. | TRBJ2-2 | TRBV5-1 | once | TGCGCCAGCAGTTGGGACACCGGGGGGACCGGGGAGCTGTTTTTT | CASSWDTGGTGELFF
. | TRBJ1-5 | TRBV19 | . | TGTGCCAGTAGTATATCGGGTGGCCGCAAGCCCCAGCATTTT | CASSISGGRKPQHF
. | TRBJ1-6 | TRBV30 | once | TGTGCCTGGAGTGTAGGCAGGGTGAATAATTCACCCCTCCACTTT | CAWSVGRVNNSPLHF
. | TRBJ1-1 | TRBV7-2 | . | TGTGCCAGCAGCTTAGGTGGGGTTCCTGAAGCTTTCTTT | CASSLGGVPEAFF
. | TRBJ1-3 | TRBV5-5 | few | TGTGCCAGCAGCGATGACGGAGACACCATATATTTT | CASSDDGDTIYF
. | TRBJ1-2 | TRBV9 | . | TGTGCCAGCAGCGCACGAAACAGTCGAGGCTACACCTTC | CASSARNSRGYTF
TRBD1 | TRBJ1-1 | TRBV3-1/TRBV3-2 | once | TGTGCCAGCAGCCACGCTGGACAGGGGTCCACTGAAGCTTTCTTT | CASSHAGQGSTEAFF
TRBD2 | TRBJ2-7 | TRBV6-5 | . | TGTGCCAGCAGTTACATGATCGGCGGGAGCGGGTCCGAGCAGTACTTC | CASSYMIGGSGSEQYF
. | TRBJ1-6 | TRBV6-1 | . | TGTGCCAGCAGTGAAGCGCATTGGACAGCCTATAATTCACCCCTCCACTTT | CASSEAHWTAYNSPLHF
. | TRBJ1-5 | TRBV6-2/TRBV6-3 | . | TGTGCCAGCAGTTCACAGGTTAGCAATCAGCCCCAGCATTTT | CASSSQVSNQPQHF
. | TRBJ1-2 | TRBV7-9 | . | TGTGCCAGCAGCTTCTCGGGTACTAATGGCTACACCTTC | CASSFSGTNGYTF
. | TRBJ2-7 | TRBV6-1 | . | TGTGCCAGCAGTGAAGGGTTCTTCTACGAGCAGTACTTC | CASSEGFFYEQYF
. | TRBJ2-7 | TRBV11-2 | . | TGTGCCAGCAGCTCCCTCAGCTCCTACGAGCAGTACTTC | CASSSLSSYEQYF
. | TRBJ1-4 | TRBV6-5 | . | TGTGCCAGCAGAAGTACAGGGATCACTAATGAAAAACTGTTTTTT | CASRSTGITNEKLFF
. | TRBJ2-1 | TRBV24-1 | . | TGTGCCACCAGTGATTCCCCCTTCAATGAGCAGTTCTTC | CATSDSPFNEQFF
. | TRBJ2-5 | TRBV12-5 | . | TGTGCTAGTGGTCAGGGGATTGGGGAGACCCAGTACTTC | CASGQGIGETQYF
TRBD1 | TRBJ2-7 | TRBV6-2/TRBV6-3 | . | TGTGCCAGCAGTTACAAATCAGGGGGATGGAGGTCTAACGAGCAGTACTTC | CASSYKSGGWRSNEQYF
. | TRBJ2-1 | TRBV6-5 | once | TGTGCCAGCAGTTACGACGGTGGGTCCCTCAATGAGCAGTTCTTC | CASSYDGGSLNEQFF
. | TRBJ1-1 | TRBV5-1 | . | TGCGCCAGCAGCTCCGACAGTTCTCTTGAAGCTTTCTTT | CASSSDSSLEAFF
. | TRBJ1-2 | TRBV9 | . | TGTGCCAGCAGCGTAGGCTACACCTTC | CASSVGYTF
TRBD2 | TRBJ2-1 | TRBV10-1 | few | TGCGCCAGCAGTGAGTCTACTACCCATAGCGGGAGTAGCGATGAGCAGTTCTTC | CASSESTTHSGSSDEQFF
TRBD1 | TRBJ2-2 | TRBV2 | . | TGTGCCAGCAGCGGACAGGGGGCGATAATAACCGGGGAGCTGTTTTTT | CASSGQGAIITGELFF
. | TRBJ1-1 | TRBV6-5 | . | TGTGCCAGCAATTCGAGGCCCGGGGACACTGAAGCTTTCTTT | CASNSRPGDTEAFF
. | TRBJ1-1 | TRBV5-6 | . | TGTGCCAGCAGCTTGGGGTGGGGGCTGAACACTGAAGCTTTCTTT | CASSLGWGLNTEAFF
TRBD2 | TRBJ2-7 | TRBV19 | . | TGTGCCAGTAGTATCGAGCTAGCGGGGGAGCAGTACTTC | CASSIELAGEQYF
. | TRBJ1-4 | TRBV19 | . | TGTGCCAGTAGTAGAGGCCCGTCGGGGCCGGGTAATGAAAAACTGTTTTTT | CASSRGPSGPGNEKLFF
. | TRBJ2-1 | TRBV27 | . | TGTGCCAGCAGTTTGGTGGGGGGATCCTACAATGAGCAGTTCTTC | CASSLVGGSYNEQFF
TRBD1 | TRBJ2-2 | TRBV4-1 | . | TGCGCCAGCAGCCAAGTTACAGGGGGCGTCGGCACCGGGGAGCTGTTTTTT | CASSQVTGGVGTGELFF
. | TRBJ1-6 | TRBV7-8 | . | TGTGCCAGCAGCTTAGAGGTAGGGGGTAAAAATTCACCCCTCCACTTT | CASSLEVGGKNSPLHF
TRBD1 | TRBJ1-4 | TRBV7-9 | . | TGTGCCAGCAGCTCACAGGGGAACGAAAAACTGTTTTTT | CASSSQGNEKLFF
TRBD1 | TRBJ2-7 | TRBV30 | . | TGTGCCTGGAGTCATAAAACAGGGGGTTTAGGGGCGTCCTACGAGCAGTACTTC | CAWSHKTGGLGASYEQYF
. | TRBJ1-1 | TRBV29-1 | . | TGCAGCGTTGGGGTCAATGGGGTGAGCACTGAAGCTTTCTTT | CSVGVNGVSTEAFF
TRBD1 | TRBJ1-2 | TRBV5-6 | . | TGTGCCAGCAGCCCGGGACAGGGGCACTATGGCTACACCTTC | CASSPGQGHYGYTF
. | TRBJ1-5 | TRBV14 | . | TGTGCCAGCAGCCAAATACCAGCGGCTGCGGATAGCAATCAGCCCCAGCATTTT | CASSQIPAAADSNQPQHF